A single sample is the source of the 23 T cell receptor beta chains below, sequenced in a study of Ad26.COV2.S vaccination and SARS-CoV-2 variants. TCRdb's table, derived via immunoSEQ multiplex PCR, lists solely in-frame clones and lacks some. The table includes about 400,000 clones, roughly four fifths detected once. The treatment denotes: roughly 18 received Ad26.COV2.S at low or high dose, single or two shots; five or six received placebo; per-sample allocation not given. Specimen acquisition occurred on day 63 following the initial vaccine or placebo injection. The sample was peripheral blood, taken in a trial of Ad26.COV2.S vaccine versus placebo. Receptors were obtained from a person between 18 and 59 years old who received the Ad26.COV2.S COVID-19 vaccine or a placebo.

The V call is TRBV20-1, the J call TRBJ1-5, with a tentative D call TRBD1 (5 bases). The CDR3 extends over 17 amino acids. V lost 3 bases and J lost 0, with 18 bases in between. The germline CDR1 and CDR2 sequences are DFQATT and SNEGSKA (reference sequence). This CDR3 is CSASHDGAVYSNQPQHF. The DNA for the CDR3 is TGCAGTGCTAGTCATGACGGGGCGGTTTATAGCAATCAGCCCCAGCATTTT.

V is TRBV19 and J is TRBJ1-1, with TRBD1 as a possible D gene (6 bases). V was pared by 7 bases and J by 1 base, with 16 bases between. This CDR3 has 15 amino acids. Germline CDR1 LNHDA, CDR2 SQIVND (reference sequence). CDR3: CASMSRGGTNTEAFF. DNA of the CDR3: TGTGCCAGTATGTCCAGGGGAGGGACGAACACTGAAGCTTTCTTT.

This clone was counted many times. The chain employs TRBV6-1 and TRBJ2-3; D possibly corresponds to TRBD1 (6 bases). Trimming removed 1 base from V and 0 bases from J, with 8 bases in between. The CDR3 extends over 15 amino acids. Germline loops: CDR1 MNHNS, CDR2 SASEGT. Here the CDR3 reads CASSEDTGSTDTQYF. CDR3 DNA sequence: TGTGCCAGCAGTGAAGATACAGGGAGCACAGATACGCAGTATTTT.

This chain uses TRBV7-2 with TRBJ2-7; D is ambiguous. This CDR3 spans 12 amino acids. From germline, CDR1 is SGHTA and CDR2 FQGNSA. V lost 5 bases, J lost 6 bases, and 11 bases lay in between. The CDR3 DNA sequence: TGTGCCAGCAGCCCGAAGCTGGGCGAGCAGTACTTC. It encodes CASSPKLGEQYF.

In this sample, this clone turned up once. The V and J genes are TRBV6-4 and TRBJ2-7; 9 bases align to TRBD2. V was pared by 1 base and J by 5 bases, with 9 bases of the junction left unmatched. Germline lookup yields CDR1 MRHNA and CDR2 SNTAGT. This CDR3 has 16 amino acids. CDR3 sequence: CASSDFDSGSSHEQYF. DNA of the CDR3: TGTGCCAGCAGTGACTTTGATAGCGGGAGCAGCCACGAGCAGTACTTC.

The chain couples TRBV5-1 to TRBJ2-7; TRBD1 agrees at 12 bases. Germline V gene sequence: CDR1 SGHRS, CDR2 YFSETQ. Trimming removed 4 bases from V and 6 bases from J; junction bases left unmatched: 8. The CDR3 spans 15 residues. The CDR3 here is CASSPGQGAKGEQYF. The CDR3 nucleotides are TGCGCCAGCAGCCCGGGACAGGGGGCTAAGGGCGAGCAGTACTTC.

This clone was seen just once. V is TRBV6-5 and J is TRBJ1-1, with TRBD1 identical over 9 bases. The germline V gene encodes CDR1 MNHEY and CDR2 SVGAGI. Germline trimming cut 5 bases from V and 1 base from J; bases unmatched to any gene: 5. This CDR3 spans 15 amino acids. In DNA form, the CDR3 reads TGTGCCAGCAGTAATCACAGGGGGCGGAACACTGAAGCTTTCTTT. Amino acid sequence: CASSNHRGRNTEAFF.

The chain links TRBV6-4 to TRBJ2-1; 8 bases are shared with TRBD2. The CDR3 spans 15 residues. Per the germline V gene, CDR1 is MRHNA and CDR2 is SNTAGT. Germline trimming cut 2 bases from V and 0 bases from J; bases unmatched to any gene: 0. The CDR3 region has the DNA TGTGCCAGCAGTGACCTAGCGGGCTCCTACAATGAGCAGTTCTTC. Translation gives CASSDLAGSYNEQFF.

The chain is built from TRBV5-6 and TRBJ2-5; D remains unclear. Deletions cut 4 bases from V and 1 base from J, with 8 bases between. The germline CDR1 and CDR2 sequences are SGHDT and YYEEEE. CDR3 length: 13 residues. The CDR3 region is CASSHPGQETQYF. As DNA, the CDR3 is TGTGCCAGCAGCCACCCCGGCCAAGAGACCCAGTACTTC.

J is TRBJ2-7 and V is TRBV4-3; 8 bases are shared with TRBD1. Per the germline V gene, CDR1 is LGHNA and CDR2 is YSLEER. The CDR3 extends over 16 amino acids. V was clipped by 0 bases and J by 2 bases; unmatched bases: 6. CDR3 protein: CASSQDAAGGPYEQYF. The CDR3 DNA is TGCGCCAGCAGCCAAGATGCGGCAGGGGGCCCCTACGAGCAGTACTTC.

This chain connects TRBV27 to TRBJ2-1, with D possibly matching TRBD2 (5 bases). CDR3 length: 12 residues. Germline lookup yields CDR1 MNHEY and CDR2 SMNVEV (reference sequence). Trimming pared 5 bases from V and 7 bases from J, leaving 9 bases between. The CDR3 coding sequence is TGTGCCAGCAGTCCCGGGGTAAATGAGCAGTTCTTC. Translating it yields CASSPGVNEQFF.

The chain carries TRBV12-3 or TRBV12-4 and TRBJ2-4; 7 bases match TRBD2. The J segment lost 0 bases and the V segment lost 8 bases, leaving 1 base of the junction unmatched. This CDR3 has 13 residues. DNA for the CDR3: TGTGCCAGCCGGGGGGTAGCCAAAAACATTCAGTACTTC. Translation gives CASRGVAKNIQYF.

The chain employs TRBV5-1 and TRBJ1-1; D gene unclear. The germline V gene encodes CDR1 SGHRS and CDR2 YFSETQ. CDR3 length equals 15 residues. The V gene lost 0 bases and the J gene lost 0 bases, with 9 bases spanning the gap. CDR3 nucleotide sequence: TGCGCCAGCAGCTTGGCCGCCACCCTGAACACTGAAGCTTTCTTT. Its protein product is CASSLAATLNTEAFF.

This clone was recorded once. The CDR3: CASKGGGSSYNEQFF. The CDR3, as DNA: TGTGCCAGTAAAGGGGGCGGCAGCTCCTACAATGAGCAGTTCTTC. This chain uses TRBV19 with TRBJ2-1; 7 bases map to TRBD1. V was clipped by 7 bases and J by 0 bases; unmatched bases: 6. Germline lookup yields CDR1 LNHDA and CDR2 SQIVND (reference sequence). The CDR3 loop spans 15 amino acids.

This clone appeared a few times. This chain connects TRBV5-1 to TRBJ2-5; possible D gene TRBD2, 5 bases. CDR1 and CDR2 from the germline V gene are SGHRS and YFSETQ. This CDR3 has 13 residues. V lost 5 bases and J lost 5, with 13 bases in between. The CDR3 nucleotides are TGCGCCAGCAGAGTTCCGGGGAGCGAGACCCAGTACTTC. This translates into CASRVPGSETQYF.

The V call is TRBV18, the J call TRBJ2-1, with TRBD2 matching over 8 bases. The CDR3 is 16 amino acids. Looked up from germline, CDR1 is KGHSH and CDR2 is LQKENI. V shed 1 base and J 2 bases; nucleotides not matched to a gene: 4. The CDR3 sequence: CASSPHRGGPYNEQFF. In DNA, the CDR3 is TGTGCCAGCTCACCACATCGGGGGGGCCCCTACAATGAGCAGTTCTTC.

This clone was recorded only once. The V and J genes are TRBV6-5 and TRBJ1-1; D unresolved. The CDR3 is made up of 14 amino acids. Trimming removed 5 bases from V and 1 base from J, with 11 bases in between. The germline V gene encodes CDR1 MNHEY and CDR2 SVGAGI. The CDR3 is CASSSPRENTEAFF. The CDR3 DNA reads TGTGCCAGCAGTAGCCCGCGCGAGAACACTGAAGCTTTCTTT.

This clone showed up just a few times. The rearrangement links TRBV12-5 to TRBJ2-3; D gene ambiguous. CDR1 LGHNT and CDR2 FRNRAP come from the germline V gene. Trimming removed 4 bases from V and 5 bases from J, with 13 bases in between. The CDR3 totals 14 residues. The CDR3 protein is CASGSRPGIDTQYF. Written as DNA, the CDR3 is TGTGCTAGTGGTTCACGCCCGGGTATAGATACGCAGTATTTT.

This rearrangement joins TRBV7-3 to TRBJ1-1; 8 bases are shared with TRBD1. Germline V gene data show CDR1 as SGHTA and CDR2 as FQGTGA. V lost 8 bases to trimming and J lost 4 bases; unmatched junction nucleotides: 6. The CDR3 is 13 amino acids. The CDR3 sequence is CASGNRGGTEAFF. The CDR3 DNA is TGTGCCAGCGGAAACAGGGGGGGCACTGAAGCTTTCTTT.

The chain uses TRBV18 and TRBJ1-1; the D is unclear. The CDR3 is 14 amino acids. Per the germline V gene, CDR1 is KGHSH and CDR2 is LQKENI. V shed 3 bases and J shed 0 bases, with 8 bases lying between them. For the CDR3, the DNA is TGTGCCAGCTCACCTAAGGCAGTGAACACTGAAGCTTTCTTT. Translating gives CASSPKAVNTEAFF.

The chain carries TRBV18 and TRBJ1-5, with unresolved D. V dropped 1 base and J dropped 2 bases, with 9 bases sitting between them. CDR3 length: 15 residues. Germline CDR1 KGHSH, CDR2 LQKENI. CDR3 bases: TGTGCCAGCTCACCACAAAGACGGGGCAATCAGCCCCAGCATTTT. Translation gives CASSPQRRGNQPQHF.

This rearrangement joins TRBV5-1 to TRBJ2-7; 8 nucleotides match TRBD2. This CDR3 spans 13 amino acids. Looked up from germline, CDR1 is SGHRS and CDR2 is YFSETQ. Trimming removed 2 bases from V and 4 bases from J; junction bases left unmatched: 2. CDR3 nucleotides: TGCGCCAGCAGCTTCGGGGGGGCGTACGAGCAGTACTTC. This translates into CASSFGGAYEQYF.

V is TRBV13 and J is TRBJ2-1; D remains ambiguous. V lost 4 bases, J lost 7 bases, and 8 bases lay in between. The germline V gene encodes CDR1 PRHDT and CDR2 FYEKMQ (reference sequence). The CDR3 covers 12 residues. Written as DNA, the CDR3 is TGTGCCAGCAGCTCCTTATTAAATGAGCAGTTCTTC. Protein product: CASSSLLNEQFF. Full variable domain (missing parts from reference TRBV13 and TRBJ2-1): AAGVIQSPRHLIKEKRETATLKCYPIPRHDTVYWYQQGPGQDPQFLISFYEKMQSDKGSIPDRFSAQQFSDYHSELNMSSLELGDSALYFCASSSLLNEQFFGPGTRLTVL.